The 30 T cell receptor beta chains given below trace back to one sample, sequenced in a study of T-cell reconstitution after alpha-beta-depleted transplantation in children. The TCRbeta library was prepared with unique molecular identifiers. TCRdb re-derived calls from the PCR reads in MiXCR, one entry per CDR3 protein. The data contain fewer than 400,000 distinct CDR3 sequences, about a fifth of them singletons. Sequences were derived from PBMCs from the stem cell graft donor, sampled from the stem cell graft. The receptors shown here come from a human donor who donated a stem cell graft to a child with acute myeloid leukemia.

This clonotype was picked up a small number of times. The chain joins TRBV20-1 to TRBJ2-5; TRBD2 matches at 12 bases. The J segment lost 5 bases and the V segment lost 3 bases, leaving 1 base of the junction unmatched. CDR1 is DFQATT, CDR2 SNEGSKA, per germline (reference sequence). This CDR3 has 13 residues. CDR3 residues: CSASTSGRETQYF. The CDR3 nucleotides are TGCAGTGCTAGTACTAGCGGGAGGGAGACCCAGTACTTC.

For this clonotype: The missing conserved phenylalanine or tryptophan at the end of this CDR3 makes a read error likely. This chain uses TRBV20-1 with TRBJ1-1; 9 nucleotides agree with TRBD1. Per the germline V gene, CDR1 is DFQATT and CDR2 is SNEGSKA (reference sequence). V shed 5 bases, J shed 4 bases, and the junction held 5 bases outside the gene matches. This CDR3 comprises 13 residues. CDR3 sequence reads: CSAPQGQGTEAFY. CDR3 DNA sequence: TGCAGTGCTCCTCAGGGACAGGGCACTGAAGCTTTCTAT.

This rearrangement joins TRBV18 to TRBJ2-1, with TRBD2 matching 10 bases. V lost 2 bases to trimming and J lost 10 bases; unmatched junction nucleotides: 8. The CDR3 spans 15 residues. Germline loops: CDR1 KGHSH, CDR2 LQKENI. This CDR3 is CASSPRASGSNEQFF. CDR3 DNA sequence: TGTGCCAGCTCACCAAGGGCTAGCGGGAGTAACGAGCAGTTCTTC.

This clonotype was recorded a few times. V gene TRBV4-2 combines with J gene TRBJ2-3; D unresolved. This CDR3 has 14 amino acids. Germline-derived CDR1 and CDR2 are LGHNA and YNFKEQ. V was shortened by 2 bases and J by 2 bases, with 8 bases between the two germline ends. The CDR3 sequence: CASSQPTSTDTQYF. In nucleotides, the CDR3 is TGTGCCAGCAGCCAACCAACGTCCACAGATACGCAGTATTTT.

This chain links TRBV19 with TRBJ2-1; 12 bases fit TRBD2. Germline lookup yields CDR1 LNHDA and CDR2 SQIVND (reference sequence). The CDR3 length is 15 residues. V trimming: 4 bases; J trimming: 7 bases; junction bases outside the gene matches: 5. CDR3 DNA: TGTGCCAGTAGTACCTGGACTAGCGGGATTAATGAGCAGTTCTTC. Translated: CASSTWTSGINEQFF. The full variable domain, in which reference TRBV19 and TRBJ2-1 provide the parts outside the CDR3, is DGGITQSPKYLFRKEGQNVTLSCEQNLNHDAMYWYRQDPGQGLRLIYYSQIVNDFQKGDIAEGYSVSREKKESFPLTVTSAQKNPTAFYLCASSTWTSGINEQFFGPGTRLTVL.

The chain couples TRBV6-4 to TRBJ2-1, with 14 bases matching TRBD2. CDR1 MRHNA and CDR2 SNTAGT come from the germline V gene. This CDR3 spans 17 amino acids. Trimming removed 6 bases from V and 1 base from J; junction bases left unmatched: 5. The CDR3 here is CASRGLAGGVSYNEQFF. CDR3 coding DNA: TGTGCCAGCAGAGGACTAGCGGGAGGAGTATCCTACAATGAGCAGTTCTTC.

V and J are TRBV10-1 and TRBJ2-1; 7 nucleotides align to TRBD2. The V segment lost 0 bases and the J segment 10 bases; nucleotides outside the gene matches: 6. CDR3 length: 14 amino acids. Germline CDR1 WNHNN, CDR2 SYGVQD (reference sequence). CDR3 amino acids: CASSESIRRGEQFF. In DNA form, the CDR3 reads TGCGCCAGCAGTGAGTCGATTCGGCGGGGGGAGCAGTTCTTC.

This chain links TRBV2 with TRBJ1-1; D perhaps matches TRBD1 (6 bases). This CDR3 spans 14 amino acids. Germline lookup yields CDR1 SNHLY and CDR2 FYNNEI. The V gene lost 8 bases and the J gene lost 0 bases, with 13 bases spanning the gap. The CDR3 DNA reads as TGTGCCAGCGGCATCAGGGGCCTGAACACTGAAGCTTTCTTT. Its protein is CASGIRGLNTEAFF. The full variable domain, with the rest looked up from reference TRBV2 and TRBJ1-1, is EPEVTQTPSHQVTQMGQEVILRCVPISNHLYFYWYRQILGQKVEFLVSFYNNEISEKSEIFDDQFSVERPDGSNFTLKIRSTKLEDSAMYFCASGIRGLNTEAFFGQGTRLTVV.

This clonotype was counted only a few times. This chain links TRBV4-1 with TRBJ2-1; perhaps TRBD1 as D (6 bases). This CDR3 has 15 residues. V gave up 0 bases and J gave up 9 bases, with 15 bases separating them. Germline lookup yields CDR1 MGHRA and CDR2 YSYEKL. The CDR3 sequence: CASSQERPGAGEQFF. Here the CDR3 DNA reads TGCGCCAGCAGCCAAGAGCGTCCAGGGGCAGGTGAGCAGTTCTTC.

The chain has TRBV11-2 and TRBJ2-1; D not certain. The CDR3 contains 16 residues. CDR1 is SGHAT, CDR2 FQNNGV, per germline. The V gene lost 5 bases and the J gene lost 8 bases, with 22 bases spanning the gap. CDR3 nucleotide sequence: TGTGCCAGCAGCCAGGCCCTCCTCCCGTGGACGGATGAGCAGTTCTTC. Translated: CASSQALLPWTDEQFF. The whole variable domain, filled in from reference TRBV11-2 and TRBJ2-1, reads EAGVAQSPRYKIIEKRQSVAFWCNPISGHATLYWYQQILGQGPKLLIQFQNNGVVDDSQLPKDRFSAERLKGVDSTLKIQPAKLEDSAVYLCASSQALLPWTDEQFFGPGTRLTVL.

The chain uses TRBV20-1 and TRBJ2-4; D unclear. Germline V gene lookup returns CDR1 DFQATT and CDR2 SNEGSKA (reference sequence). The CDR3 covers 13 residues. The V gene lost 1 base and the J gene lost 1 base, with 5 bases spanning the gap. The CDR3 DNA is TGCAGTGCTAGAGTAGGGGCCAAAAACATTCAGTACTTC. This translates into CSARVGAKNIQYF.

This clonotype occurred a few times. This rearrangement joins TRBV20-1 to TRBJ2-4; D possibly matches TRBD1 or TRBD2 (5 bases each). Deletions cut 6 bases from V and 1 base from J, with 22 bases between. The CDR3 covers 17 residues. Germline CDR1 is DFQATT and CDR2 is SNEGSKA (reference sequence). The CDR3 region has the DNA TGCAGTGCCCGAGGGGCAGGGCTAATTGCGGCCAAAAACATTCAGTACTTC. It encodes CSARGAGLIAAKNIQYF.

In this sample, this clonotype turned up many times. The genes are TRBV12-3 or TRBV12-4 and TRBJ2-5, with a possible D match to TRBD2 (6 bases). V lost 3 bases to trimming and J lost 5 bases, with 10 bases between them. The CDR3 is made up of 13 amino acids. This CDR3 is CASSFGGRETQYF. CDR3 in DNA: TGTGCCAGCAGTTTTGGGGGGAGGGAGACCCAGTACTTC.

The V call is TRBV7-2, the J call TRBJ2-3, with 8 bases that match TRBD2. This CDR3 contains 14 residues. Germline assignment: CDR1 SGHTA and CDR2 FQGNSA. J gave up 10 bases and V 1 base, and 7 bases lay outside the gene matches. The CDR3 is CASSLGGTSTPQYF. The CDR3 region has the DNA TGTGCCAGCAGCTTAGGGGGGACTAGTACACCGCAGTATTTT.

This clonotype was found many times. The chain employs TRBV20-1 and TRBJ2-4, with TRBD2 matching over 7 bases. V trimming: 6 bases; J trimming: 1 base; junction bases outside the gene matches: 3. The germline CDR1 and CDR2 sequences are DFQATT and SNEGSKA (reference sequence). The CDR3 length is 13 residues. DNA for the CDR3: TGCAGTGCCCAGACTAGCGCCAAAAACATTCAGTACTTC. Translation: CSAQTSAKNIQYF.

This clonotype was counted at least ten times. V usage is TRBV20-1 and J usage is TRBJ2-7; the D gene is possibly TRBD2 (5 bases). The germline V and J ends were trimmed by 3 bases and 0 bases, with 6 bases remaining between them. The CDR3 sequence is 12 residues long. Germline CDR1 and CDR2: DFQATT and SNEGSKA (reference sequence). CDR3 loop: CSASGNSYEQYF. DNA of the CDR3: TGCAGTGCTAGCGGGAACTCCTACGAGCAGTACTTC.

This clonotype was counted many times. The chain is built from TRBV29-1 and TRBJ2-2, with D tentatively TRBD2 (6 bases). Trimming took off 6 bases at V and 3 bases at J, with 11 bases between the two ends. The CDR3 contains 13 residues. Germline V gives CDR1 SQVTM, CDR2 ANQGSEA. CDR3 in amino acids: CSVGGLDTGELFF. CDR3 sequence (DNA): TGCAGCGTCGGGGGATTGGACACCGGGGAGCTGTTTTTT.

The V call is TRBV7-9, the J call TRBJ1-5; D unresolved. Deletions cut 6 bases from V and 0 bases from J, with 3 bases between. This CDR3 comprises 12 residues. The germline V gene has CDR1 SEHNR and CDR2 FQNEAQ (reference sequence). CDR3 DNA sequence: TGTGCCAGCAGTAATAGCAATCAGCCCCAGCATTTT. Its translation is CASSNSNQPQHF.

The chain carries TRBV4-3 and TRBJ1-2; D might be TRBD1 (5 bases). CDR1 is LGHNA, CDR2 YSLEER, per germline. The CDR3 loop spans 15 amino acids. Trimming shortened V by 1 base and J by 8 bases, and 17 bases separated the two germline ends. The CDR3 region is CASSQGDGPVRGYTF. In nucleotides, the CDR3 is TGCGCCAGCAGCCAAGGGGACGGACCGGTGAGAGGCTACACCTTC.

The V call is TRBV7-6, the J call TRBJ2-1; 8 nucleotides match TRBD2. Germline V gene sequence: CDR1 SGHVS, CDR2 FNYEAQ. This CDR3 comprises 16 residues. Trimming removed 3 bases from V and 7 bases from J; junction bases left unmatched: 11. This CDR3 reads CASSFYSGRAGNEQFF. DNA of the CDR3: TGTGCCAGCAGCTTCTATTCCGGGAGGGCCGGGAATGAGCAGTTCTTC.

This clonotype was seen a handful of times. The chain combines TRBV11-3 with TRBJ2-2; no clear D gene. V was clipped by 5 bases and J by 4 bases, with 11 bases between them. The CDR3 consists of 14 residues. Germline V gene sequence: CDR1 SGHNT, CDR2 YENEEA. The CDR3 sequence: CASSPPIVTGELFF. Written as DNA, the CDR3 is TGTGCCAGCAGCCCCCCTATAGTCACCGGGGAGCTGTTTTTT.

The gene calls are TRBV7-9 and TRBJ2-3, with D perhaps matching TRBD2 (5 bases). CDR1 and CDR2 from the germline V gene are SEHNR and FQNEAQ (reference sequence). This CDR3 comprises 16 residues. Trimming removed 4 bases at V and 0 bases at J, with 14 bases between. The CDR3 sequence: CASSSGLIDSTDTQYF. Written as DNA, the CDR3 is TGTGCCAGCAGCTCCGGACTGATAGATAGCACAGATACGCAGTATTTT.

At least ten counts were recorded for this clonotype. The rearrangement links TRBV25-1 to TRBJ2-7; the match to TRBD1 covers 8 bases. CDR3 size: 13 residues. J was trimmed by 4 bases and V by 7 bases; bases with no gene match: 6. CDR1 and CDR2 from the germline V gene are MGHDK and SYGVNS. CDR3 bases: TGTGCCAGCAAGGGACAGGACCAGTACGAGCAGTACTTC. It codes for CASKGQDQYEQYF.

This clonotype appeared many times. V usage is TRBV29-1 and J usage is TRBJ1-1; D gene unclear. CDR1 is SQVTM, CDR2 ANQGSEA, per germline. The CDR3 loop spans 12 amino acids. Trimming pared 5 bases from V and 3 bases from J, leaving 10 bases between. The CDR3 here is CSVCIFDTEAFF. The CDR3 DNA follows: TGCAGCGTTTGCATTTTCGACACTGAAGCTTTCTTT. Drawing the rest from reference TRBV29-1 and TRBJ1-1, the complete variable domain is SAVISQKPSRDICQRGTSLTIQCQVDSQVTMMFWYRQQPGQSLTLIATANQGSEATYESGFVIDKFPISRPNLTFSTLTVSNMSPEDSSIYLCSVCIFDTEAFFGQGTRLTVV.

The chain carries TRBV28 and TRBJ2-2; 8 nucleotides align to TRBD1. Germline assignment: CDR1 MDHEN and CDR2 SYDVKM. The J segment lost 6 bases and the V segment lost 3 bases, leaving 12 bases of the junction unmatched. This CDR3 region has 17 residues. In DNA form, the CDR3 reads TGTGCCAGCAGTTTTAAGTTCTCCAGGGGGCGCCCCGGGGAGCTGTTTTTT. Translation: CASSFKFSRGRPGELFF.

This clonotype was seen a few times. V usage is TRBV5-1 and J usage is TRBJ1-1, with 7 bases lining up with TRBD1. The CDR3 is made up of 13 amino acids. Germline V gives CDR1 SGHRS, CDR2 YFSETQ. V dropped 4 bases and J dropped 2; count of bases not matched to a gene: 2. The CDR3 here is CASSTGENTEAFF. CDR3 DNA sequence: TGCGCCAGCAGCACAGGGGAAAACACTGAAGCTTTCTTT. Full variable domain (remainder filled in from reference TRBV5-1 and TRBJ1-1): KAGVTQTPRYLIKTRGQQVTLSCSPISGHRSVSWYQQTPGQGLQFLFEYFSETQRNKGNFPGRFSGRQFSNSRSEMNVSTLELGDSALYLCASSTGENTEAFFGQGTRLTVV.

V and J are TRBV10-1 and TRBJ2-3, with D uncertain. The CDR3 spans 13 residues. Trimming cost V 7 bases and J 5 bases, with 13 bases left between them. From germline, CDR1 is WNHNN and CDR2 SYGVQD (reference sequence). The CDR3 coding sequence is TGCGCCAGCACAAATTATGGTGGAGATACGCAGTATTTT. Protein product: CASTNYGGDTQYF.

J is TRBJ1-1 and V is TRBV15; possible D gene TRBD1, 5 bases. The germline CDR1 and CDR2 sequences are LNHNV and YYDKDF (reference sequence). Trimming removed 6 bases from V and 2 bases from J, with 10 bases in between. The CDR3 sequence is 13 residues long. Here the CDR3 reads CATRGTDNTEAFF. Written as DNA, the CDR3 is TGTGCCACCAGGGGGACGGATAACACTGAAGCTTTCTTT.

At least ten counts were recorded for this clonotype. V is TRBV9 and J is TRBJ2-7; no definite D call. The CDR3 sequence is 12 residues long. Germline assignment: CDR1 SGDLS and CDR2 YYNGEE. The V and J ends lost 0 bases and 2 bases respectively, with 3 bases between them. The CDR3 protein is CASSVGAYEQYF. The DNA for the CDR3 is TGTGCCAGCAGCGTAGGGGCCTACGAGCAGTACTTC.

This clonotype was seen a handful of times. The gene calls are TRBV5-6 and TRBJ2-7, with 11 bases fitting TRBD1. Germline lookup yields CDR1 SGHDT and CDR2 YYEEEE. This CDR3 region has 16 residues. The ends lost 3 bases at V and 3 bases at J; junction bases unmatched: 8. The CDR3 loop reads CASSSGTGGNLYEQYF. CDR3 in DNA: TGTGCCAGCAGCTCCGGGACAGGGGGAAATCTCTACGAGCAGTACTTC.